One T cell receptor beta chain is described in this entry. Its target is unknown. TCRdb's copy holds only in-frame clones and misses some; the assay was immunoSEQ multiplex PCR. The table lists around 400,000 clones, 75% to 95% of them singletons. This sample is part of a study of Ad26.COV2.S vaccination and SARS-CoV-2 variants. Overall study: Administration of Ad26.COV2.S was intramuscular, either once or twice 56 days apart. Broader study findings: It was reported that spike-specific CD8+ and CD4+ T cell responses were substantially broad after vaccination. Vaccine recipients and placebo recipients showed similar non-spike TCR breadth. Higher spike-specific TCR breadth was found in vaccine recipients than in placebo recipients.

Losses at the gene ends were 1 base for V and 4 bases for J; bases not matched to a gene: 6. Germline CDR1 SEHNR, CDR2 FQNEAQ (reference sequence). The CDR3 loop spans 15 amino acids. Indicated treatment: roughly 20 received Ad26.COV2.S at low or high dose, single or two shots; roughly five received placebo; per-sample allocation not given. The study sampled participants on day 63 after the first vaccine or placebo injection. The starting material was peripheral blood, obtained in a trial of Ad26.COV2.S vaccine versus placebo. The chain carries TRBV7-9 and TRBJ2-5; 7 positions agree with TRBD1. The clonotype originates from a person aged 18-60 years who received the Ad26.COV2.S COVID-19 vaccine or a placebo. CDR3 in amino acids: CASSLGDRAGETQYF. CDR3 in DNA: TGTGCCAGCAGCTTAGGCGACAGGGCGGGAGAGACCCAGTACTTC.